The 20 T cell receptor beta chains listed next were all sequenced from one sample in a study of sequential checkpoint blockade in melanoma. Treatment noted: randomized to nivolumab then ipilimumab (arm A) or the reverse (arm B). The assay was immunoSEQ multiplex PCR, and TCRdb's table has in-frame clones only and misses some. The data contain more than 25,000 clones, less than 90% of them seen just once; the ten biggest clones take up less than 15%. The source was CD8+ T cells sorted from blood (inferred from file names), collected from a patient given nivolumab and ipilimumab in sequence. The receptors derive from a human donor with melanoma.

The chain links TRBV7-8 to TRBJ2-6; TRBD1 aligns across 9 bases. The CDR3 length is 20 residues. Germline CDR1 is SGHVS and CDR2 is FQNEAQ. V was pared by 4 bases and J by 0 bases, with 13 bases of the junction left unmatched. CDR3 sequence reads: CASSSPVRTGVLSGANVLTF. CDR3 DNA sequence: TGTGCCAGCAGCTCCCCCGTCCGGACAGGGGTCCTCTCTGGGGCCAACGTCCTGACTTTC.

This chain links TRBV19 with TRBJ2-1; no reliable D call. The CDR3 spans 14 residues. Deletions cut 3 bases from V and 2 bases from J, with 8 bases between. From germline, CDR1 is LNHDA and CDR2 SQIVND (reference sequence). CDR3 coding DNA: TGTGCCAGTAGTATTCACATGCCCTACAATGAGCAGTTCTTC. Amino acids: CASSIHMPYNEQFF.

This clone was seen more than once but under ten times. The V gene is TRBV13, the J gene TRBJ2-4, with 9 bases matching TRBD1. Per germline, CDR1 PRHDT and CDR2 FYEKMQ (reference sequence). V trimming: 3 bases; J trimming: 2 bases; junction bases outside the gene matches: 8. CDR3 length equals 17 residues. The CDR3 region is CASSFPDRGSSKNIQYF. As DNA, the CDR3 is TGTGCCAGCAGCTTCCCCGACAGGGGGAGTTCCAAAAACATTCAGTACTTC.

This chain joins TRBV4-3 and TRBJ2-7; 8 nucleotides line up with TRBD2. Germline CDR1 and CDR2: LGHNA and YSLEER. The CDR3 runs to 16 residues. V shed 3 bases and J 0 bases; nucleotides not matched to a gene: 7. In DNA form, the CDR3 reads TGCGCCAGCAGCCATTTTGTCGGGAGGGTCTCCTACGAGCAGTACTTC. Encoded protein: CASSHFVGRVSYEQYF.

This chain links TRBV15 with TRBJ2-5; 9 bases align to TRBD2. The J call may be faulty, since TRBJ2-7 better matches the DNA end. Germline lookup yields CDR1 LNHNV and CDR2 YYDKDF (reference sequence). CDR3 length: 15 residues. CDR3 coding DNA: TGTGCCACCAGCGGAACCGGGACTAGCTTCTACGAGCAGTACTTC. Amino acid sequence: CATSGTGTSFYEQYF.

The chain is built from TRBV2 and TRBJ2-2; D is unresolved. Germline V gives CDR1 SNHLY, CDR2 FYNNEI. Trimming took off 11 bases at V and 6 bases at J, with 13 bases between the two ends. The CDR3 extends over 12 amino acids. CDR3 residues: CAVPSGPGELFF. The CDR3 bases are TGTGCCGTCCCTTCGGGTCCCGGGGAGCTGTTTTTT.

The J gene is TRBJ2-7, the V gene TRBV10-3; the match to TRBD1 covers 8 bases. The CDR3 has 15 residues. J gave up 1 base and V 0 bases, and 2 bases lay outside the gene matches. Germline V gene sequence: CDR1 ENHRY, CDR2 SYGVKD. The CDR3 bases are TGTGCCATCAGTGAGTCGCGGACAGGGTCCTACGAGCAGTACGTC. It translates to CAISESRTGSYEQYV.

The J gene is TRBJ2-7, the V gene TRBV4-2, with TRBD1 matching 10 bases. From germline, CDR1 is LGHNA and CDR2 YNFKEQ. This CDR3 region has 17 residues. With V trimmed by 4 bases and J by 0 bases, 9 bases remained unmatched. This chain's CDR3 is CASSLGPGTGDSYEQYV. Written as DNA, the CDR3 is TGTGCCAGCAGCCTCGGACCCGGGACAGGGGACTCCTACGAGCAGTACGTC.

J is TRBJ2-3 and V is TRBV4-3, with a tentative D call TRBD2 (5 bases). In germline, CDR1 is LGHNA, CDR2 YSLEER. The CDR3 extends over 17 amino acids. Trimming took off 0 bases at V and 0 bases at J, with 13 bases between the two ends. CDR3 amino acids: CASSQDSEGPSTDTQYF. CDR3 nucleotides: TGCGCCAGCAGCCAAGATAGCGAGGGCCCTAGCACAGATACGCAGTATTTT.

The chain is built from TRBV15 and TRBJ2-3, with D perhaps matching TRBD2 (5 bases). This CDR3 has 13 amino acids. V lost 9 bases and J lost 5, with 15 bases in between. Germline V gives CDR1 LNHNV, CDR2 YYDKDF (reference sequence). Here the CDR3 DNA reads TGTGCCACTTCGGGAATGACCCTAGATACGCAGTATTTT. It specifies CATSGMTLDTQYF.

The genes are TRBV14 and TRBJ1-2; D ambiguous. Trimming left V 1 base short and J 4 bases short, with 7 bases between. Germline V gene data show CDR1 as SGHDN and CDR2 as FVKESK. The CDR3 extends over 13 amino acids. CDR3 amino acids: CASSQVEAYGYTF. The CDR3 DNA reads TGTGCCAGCAGCCAAGTAGAGGCCTATGGCTACACCTTC. Full variable domain (outside the CDR3, taken from reference TRBV14 and TRBJ1-2): EAGVTQFPSHSVIEKGQTVTLRCDPISGHDNLYWYRRVMGKEIKFLLHFVKESKQDESGMPNNRFLAERTGGTYSTLKVQPAELEDSGVYFCASSQVEAYGYTFGSGTRLTVV.

The V call is TRBV4-3, the J call TRBJ2-1, with a tentative D call TRBD1 (5 bases). The CDR3 has 15 residues. The ends were cut back, 2 bases at V and 8 bases at J, with 16 bases in the middle. Germline loops: CDR1 LGHNA, CDR2 YSLEER. The CDR3 protein is CASSQSDVRGDEQFF. DNA for the CDR3: TGCGCCAGCAGCCAATCGGACGTAAGGGGTGATGAGCAGTTCTTC.

The rearrangement joins TRBV19 to TRBJ1-2; 7 nucleotides agree with TRBD1. V lost 3 bases to trimming and J lost 3 bases; unmatched junction nucleotides: 7. CDR1 and CDR2 from the germline V gene are LNHDA and SQIVND (reference sequence). The CDR3 is 15 residues long. CDR3 amino acids: CASSIAEGADYGYTF. The CDR3 bases are TGTGCCAGTAGTATTGCTGAGGGGGCGGACTATGGCTACACCTTC.

The gene calls are TRBV21-1 and TRBJ1-4; TRBD1, the D gene given by the table, was not confirmed from the DNA. TRBV21-1 is assigned pseudogene status. The CDR3 loop spans 15 amino acids. The CDR3 DNA reads TGTGCCAGCAGCAGCCGACAGATGGGTAATGAAAAACTGTTTTTT. This translates into CASSSRQMGNEKLFF.

V usage is TRBV19 and J usage is TRBJ2-7, with 11 nucleotides matching TRBD1. This CDR3 is 15 amino acids long. Per the germline V gene, CDR1 is LNHDA and CDR2 is SQIVND (reference sequence). With V trimmed by 6 bases and J by 2 bases, 6 bases remained unmatched. The DNA of the CDR3 is TGTGCCAGTAGATTGGGGACAGGGGGAACCTACGAGCAGTACGTC. It specifies CASRLGTGGTYEQYV.

A single count supports this clone. The rearrangement joins TRBV4-1 to TRBJ1-1; D is ambiguous. Per germline, CDR1 MGHRA and CDR2 YSYEKL. Trimming cost V 6 bases and J 1 base, with 3 bases left between them. This CDR3 comprises 11 residues. CDR3 sequence (DNA): TGCGCCAGCAGGAGGAACACTGAAGCTTTCTTT. This codes for CASRRNTEAFF.

The rearrangement links TRBV9 to TRBJ2-3, with 9 bases that match TRBD2. The CDR3 contains 15 residues. With 3 bases clipped from V and 3 bases from J, the junction kept 5 bases outside the gene matches. The germline gives CDR1 SGDLS, CDR2 YYNGEE. This CDR3 is CASSGSGSGTDTQYF. The CDR3 nucleotides read TGTGCCAGCAGCGGTAGCGGGAGTGGGACAGATACGCAGTATTTT.

The gene calls are TRBV15 and TRBJ1-1; no reliable D call. Trimming cost V 0 bases and J 1 base, with 12 bases left between them. CDR3 length equals 16 residues. CDR1 and CDR2 (germline): LNHNV, YYDKDF (reference sequence). The CDR3 here is CATSRDKWEGNTEAFF. CDR3 nucleotides: TGTGCCACCAGCAGAGATAAGTGGGAGGGGAACACTGAAGCTTTCTTT.

This clone was counted once. The rearrangement links TRBV27 to TRBJ1-5; D is unresolved. The CDR3 is 14 residues long. The germline V and J ends were trimmed by 3 bases and 1 base, with 7 bases remaining between them. Germline CDR1 and CDR2: MNHEY and SMNVEV (reference sequence). The CDR3 sequence: CASSLMASNQPQHF. CDR3 bases: TGTGCCAGCAGTTTGATGGCAAGCAATCAGCCCCAGCATTTT.

The gene calls are TRBV7-6 and TRBJ2-1; 9 bases match TRBD2. The germline V gene has CDR1 SGHVS and CDR2 FNYEAQ. The CDR3 sequence is 15 residues long. The V and J ends lost 4 bases and 6 bases, in that order; junction bases with no gene match: 7. CDR3 coding DNA: TGTGCCAGCAGCTCCCCGGCGGGGGGGCCCAATGAGCAGTTCTTC. As protein: CASSSPAGGPNEQFF. Full variable domain (rest looked up from reference TRBV7-6 and TRBJ2-1): GAGVSQSPRYKVTKRGQDVALRCDPISGHVSLYWYRQALGQGPEFLTYFNYEAQQDKSGLPNDRFSAERPEGSISTLTIQRTEQRDSAMYRCASSSPAGGPNEQFFGPGTRLTVL.